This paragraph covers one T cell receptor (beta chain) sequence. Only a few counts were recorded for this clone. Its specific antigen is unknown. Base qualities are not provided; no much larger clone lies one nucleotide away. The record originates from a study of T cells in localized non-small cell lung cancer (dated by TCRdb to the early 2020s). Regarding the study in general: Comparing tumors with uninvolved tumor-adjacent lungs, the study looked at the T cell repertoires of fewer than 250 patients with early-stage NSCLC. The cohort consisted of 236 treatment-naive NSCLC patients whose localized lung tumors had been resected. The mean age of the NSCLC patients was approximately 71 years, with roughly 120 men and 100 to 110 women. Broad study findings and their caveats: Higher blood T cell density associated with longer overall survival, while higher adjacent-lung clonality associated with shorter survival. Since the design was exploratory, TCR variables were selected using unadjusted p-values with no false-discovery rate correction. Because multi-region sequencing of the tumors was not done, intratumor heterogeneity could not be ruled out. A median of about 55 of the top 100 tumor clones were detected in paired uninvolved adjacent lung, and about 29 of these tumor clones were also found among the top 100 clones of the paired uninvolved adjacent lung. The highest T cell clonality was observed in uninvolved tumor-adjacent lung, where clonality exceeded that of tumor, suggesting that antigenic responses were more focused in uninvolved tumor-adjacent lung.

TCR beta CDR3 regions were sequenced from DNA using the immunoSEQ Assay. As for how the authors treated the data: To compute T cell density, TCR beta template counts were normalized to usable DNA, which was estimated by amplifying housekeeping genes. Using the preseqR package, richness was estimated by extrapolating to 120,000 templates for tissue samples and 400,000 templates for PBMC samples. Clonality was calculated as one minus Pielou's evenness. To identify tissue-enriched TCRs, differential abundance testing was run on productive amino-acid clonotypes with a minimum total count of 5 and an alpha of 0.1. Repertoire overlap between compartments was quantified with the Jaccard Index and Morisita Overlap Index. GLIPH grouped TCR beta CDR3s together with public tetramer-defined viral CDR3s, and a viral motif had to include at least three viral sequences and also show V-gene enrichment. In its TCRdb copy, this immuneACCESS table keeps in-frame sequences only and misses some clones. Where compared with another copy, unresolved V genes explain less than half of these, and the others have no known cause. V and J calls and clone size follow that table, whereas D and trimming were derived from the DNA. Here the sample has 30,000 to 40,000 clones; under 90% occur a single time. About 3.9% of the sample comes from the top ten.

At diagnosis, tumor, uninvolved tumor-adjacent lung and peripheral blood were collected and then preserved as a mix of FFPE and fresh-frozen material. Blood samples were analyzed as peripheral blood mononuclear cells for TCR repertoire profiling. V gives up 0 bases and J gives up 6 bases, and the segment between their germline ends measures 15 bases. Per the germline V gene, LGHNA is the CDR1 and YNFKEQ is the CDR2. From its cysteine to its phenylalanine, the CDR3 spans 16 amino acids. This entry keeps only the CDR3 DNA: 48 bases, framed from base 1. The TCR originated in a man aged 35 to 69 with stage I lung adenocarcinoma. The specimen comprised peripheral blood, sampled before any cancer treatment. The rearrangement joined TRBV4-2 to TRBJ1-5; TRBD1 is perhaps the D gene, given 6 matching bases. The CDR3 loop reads CASSQEGASSGQPQHF. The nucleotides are TGTGCCAGCAGCCAAGAGGGGGCGAGTTCGGGTCAGCCCCAGCATTTT.